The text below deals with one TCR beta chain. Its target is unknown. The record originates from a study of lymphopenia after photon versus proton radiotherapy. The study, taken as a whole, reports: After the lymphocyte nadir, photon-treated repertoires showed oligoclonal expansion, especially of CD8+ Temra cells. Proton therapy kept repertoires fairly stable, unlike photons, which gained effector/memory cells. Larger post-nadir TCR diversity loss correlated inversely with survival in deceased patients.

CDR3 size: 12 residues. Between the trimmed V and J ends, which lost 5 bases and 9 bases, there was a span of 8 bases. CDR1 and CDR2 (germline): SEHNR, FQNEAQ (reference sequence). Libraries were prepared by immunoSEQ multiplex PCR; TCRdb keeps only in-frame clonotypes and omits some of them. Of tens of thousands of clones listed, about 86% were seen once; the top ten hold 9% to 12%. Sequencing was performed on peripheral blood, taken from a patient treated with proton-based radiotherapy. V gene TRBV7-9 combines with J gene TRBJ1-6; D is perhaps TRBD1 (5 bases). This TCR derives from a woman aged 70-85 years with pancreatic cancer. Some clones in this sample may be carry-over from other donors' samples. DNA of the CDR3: TGTGCCAGCAGCCAGGGAGTTTCACCCCTCCACTTT. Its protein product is CASSQGVSPLHF.